This TCR beta chain was captured by sequencing in a study of metastatic and nonmetastatic thyroid tumors. Findings and caveats of the study: Significantly greater TCR beta diversity was reportedly found in malignant thyroid tumors than in benign nodules (in blood and tumor).

TCRdb re-clonotyped the PCR reads through MiXCR. Among some 55,000 clones listed, just under 30% were seen once. CDR3 length: 13 residues. V lost 3 bases and J lost 2, with 7 bases in between. CDR1 and CDR2 from the germline V gene are MGHDK and SYGVNS. Ahead of thyroid surgery, no patient had received treatment of any kind. As to this clone: What it binds is not known.

V usage is TRBV25-1 and J usage is TRBJ1-2, with D uncertain. Sequenced material: blood. This receptor was obtained from a female donor with papillary thyroid cancer or a benign thyroid nodule (not recorded which). Some clones in this sample may be carry-over from other donors' samples. In DNA form, the CDR3 reads TGTGCCAGCAGTGAGAGAGGGAACTATGGCTACACCTTC. This codes for CASSERGNYGYTF.